One and the same sample provided the 20 T cell receptor beta chains below, sequenced in a study of post-analysis software for immune sequencing data. Study conclusions and caveats: Patients carried several TRBV segments more frequently than controls did, and TRBV5-6, TRBV5-1 and TRBV20-1 were among them.

Their antigens remain unidentified. cDNA libraries for TCR beta contained unique molecular identifiers. TCRdb fed the PCR reads into MiXCR, producing one record per CDR3 protein. Of about 770,000 distinct CDR3 sequences listed, more than 45% are singletons. Sequencing input: blood. The receptors were sampled from a girl between 10 and 17 years old with multiple sclerosis.

The gene calls are TRBV7-9 and TRBJ2-1; the D is unclear. This CDR3 is built from 19 residues. CDR1 SEHNR and CDR2 FQNEAQ come from the germline V gene (reference sequence). Trimming removed 5 bases at V and 4 bases at J, with 27 bases between. CDR3 loop: CASSPAASGPPAPYNEQFF. The DNA for the CDR3 is TGTGCCAGCAGCCCCGCGGCGTCAGGCCCCCCGGCCCCTTACAATGAGCAGTTCTTC. Drawing the rest from reference TRBV7-9 and TRBJ2-1, the complete variable domain is DTGVSQNPRHKITKRGQNVTFRCDPISEHNRLYWYRQTLGQGPEFLTYFQNEAQLEKSRLLSDRFSAERPKGSFSTLEIQRTEQGDSAMYLCASSPAASGPPAPYNEQFFGPGTRLTVL.

This clonotype has more than one count but fewer than ten. The chain combines TRBV20-1 with TRBJ2-1; 9 nucleotides line up with TRBD2. This CDR3 has 14 residues. The germline CDR1 and CDR2 sequences are DFQATT and SNEGSKA (reference sequence). Losses at the gene ends were 6 bases for V and 7 bases for J; bases not matched to a gene: 10. The CDR3 bases are TGCAGTGCCCCCATAGCGGGAGCGGCTAATGAGCAGTTCTTC. Its translation: CSAPIAGAANEQFF.

The chain combines TRBV25-1 with TRBJ2-5; TRBD2 might be the D (6 bases). This CDR3 comprises 16 residues. The germline CDR1 and CDR2 sequences are MGHDK and SYGVNS. Trimming removed 8 bases at V and 1 base at J, with 20 bases between. CDR3 loop: CASSLRDSLFQETQYF. CDR3 DNA: TGTGCCAGCTCCCTCCGGGACTCCTTATTCCAAGAGACCCAGTACTTC. Full variable domain (remainder filled in from reference TRBV25-1 and TRBJ2-5): EADIYQTPRYLVIGTGKKITLECSQTMGHDKMYWYQQDPGMELHLIHYSYGVNSTEKGDLSSESTVSRIRTEHFPLTLESARPSHTSQYLCASSLRDSLFQETQYFGPGTRLLVL.

In its sample, this clonotype was seen once. The chain has TRBV12-3 or TRBV12-4 and TRBJ2-1, with TRBD1 as a possible D gene (9 bases). The V end was cut by 7 bases, the J end by 6 bases, with 22 bases between. The CDR3 is made up of 16 amino acids. Here the CDR3 reads CASTTRGGQGINEQFF. In DNA, the CDR3 is TGTGCCAGCACGACACGGGGGGGACAGGGAATCAATGAGCAGTTCTTC.

V and J are TRBV6-5 and TRBJ1-2; D call uncertain. V gave up 4 bases and J gave up 4 bases, with 10 bases separating them. Germline V CDR1 and CDR2: MNHEY, SVGAGI. The CDR3 covers 13 residues. The CDR3 protein is CASSSGSRYGYTF. The CDR3 nucleotides read TGTGCCAGCAGTTCGGGGTCGCGCTATGGCTACACCTTC.

V usage is TRBV5-1 and J usage is TRBJ2-5, with D perhaps TRBD2 (5 bases). The germline V gene encodes CDR1 SGHRS and CDR2 YFSETQ. V lost 3 bases to trimming and J lost 3 bases, with 9 bases between them. This CDR3 has 13 residues. The CDR3, as DNA: TGCGCCAGCAGCTCTACACTAGAAGAGACCCAGTACTTC. It is translated as CASSSTLEETQYF.

This clonotype showed up just once. The rearrangement joins TRBV14 to TRBJ2-5, with a tentative D call TRBD2 (6 bases). The J call may be wrong; the DNA end is better matched by TRBJ2-7. The CDR3 has 15 amino acids. CDR1 is SGHDN, CDR2 FVKESK, per germline. This CDR3 is CASSQDPASEHEQYF. CDR3 bases: TGTGCCAGCAGCCAAGATCCGGCTAGCGAGCACGAGCAGTACTTC.

This clonotype was counted a few times. This rearrangement joins TRBV4-3 to TRBJ2-7; a possible D gene is TRBD1 (6 bases). Germline values: CDR1 LGHNA, CDR2 YSLEER. The CDR3 contains 13 residues. V was cut by 3 bases and J by 3 bases, with 9 bases left in between. DNA for the CDR3: TGCGCCAGCAGCCAGGGGGCCTACTACGAGCAGTACTTC. It is translated as CASSQGAYYEQYF.

This rearrangement joins TRBV29-1 to TRBJ2-1, with 8 bases identical to TRBD1. J gave up 4 bases and V 7 bases, and 9 bases lay outside the gene matches. This CDR3 comprises 14 residues. Looked up from germline, CDR1 is SQVTM and CDR2 is ANQGSEA. The CDR3 loop reads CSAAQGGPYNEQFF. The CDR3 bases are TGCAGCGCTGCACAGGGGGGTCCGTACAATGAGCAGTTCTTC.

This clonotype has a handful of counts. The chain employs TRBV15 and TRBJ2-3; D may correspond to TRBD1 or TRBD2 (8 bases each). The V end lost 6 bases, the J end lost 4 bases, and 29 bases lay between the germline ends. This CDR3 is 19 amino acids long. The germline CDR1 and CDR2 sequences are LNHNV and YYDKDF (reference sequence). As DNA, the CDR3 is TGTGCCACCAGTAAGGACAGGGTCGGTAGCGGGATTACCGCAGATACGCAGTATTTT. It translates to CATSKDRVGSGITADTQYF.

In this sample, this clonotype turned up a few times. A much more abundant neighbour one base away suggests this may be a read error. The rearrangement uses TRBV6-6 and TRBJ1-1; D unresolved. The ends were cut back, 6 bases at V and 1 base at J, with 6 bases in the middle. Looked up from germline, CDR1 is MNHNY and CDR2 is SVGAGI (reference sequence). The CDR3 consists of 12 residues. The CDR3 protein is CASSWGNTEAFF. The CDR3 region has the DNA TGTGCCAGCAGCTGGGGGAACACTGAAGCTTTCTTT.

This clonotype was seen only a few times. This chain joins TRBV20-1 and TRBJ2-1, with 14 bases fitting TRBD2. The CDR3 length is 15 residues. The V segment lost 5 bases and the J segment 8 bases; nucleotides outside the gene matches: 8. Germline V CDR1 and CDR2: DFQATT, SNEGSKA (reference sequence). CDR3 in amino acids: CSASGTSGSRDEQFF. CDR3 sequence (DNA): TGCAGTGCTTCCGGGACTAGCGGGAGTCGGGATGAGCAGTTCTTC.

This clonotype was seen only a few times. The V gene is TRBV9, the J gene TRBJ1-6; 10 bases agree with TRBD1. The V gene's germline CDR1 is SGDLS and CDR2 YYNGEE. J lost 6 bases, V lost 3 bases, and 6 bases had no gene match. CDR3 length equals 16 residues. CDR3 loop: CASSERTGGSNSPLHF. CDR3 bases: TGTGCCAGCAGCGAGAGGACAGGGGGATCTAATTCACCCCTCCACTTT. Supplemented by reference TRBV9 and TRBJ1-6, the full variable domain reads DSGVTQTPKHLITATGQRVTLRCSPRSGDLSVYWYQQSLDQGLQFLIQYYNGEERAKGNILERFSAQQFPDLHSELNLSSLELGDSALYFCASSERTGGSNSPLHFGNGTRLTVT.

This clonotype was recorded a few times. The gene calls are TRBV19 and TRBJ2-7; 7 bases map to TRBD1. The length of the CDR3 is 13 residues. Losses at the gene ends were 4 bases for V and 5 bases for J; bases not matched to a gene: 5. The germline V gene encodes CDR1 LNHDA and CDR2 SQIVND (reference sequence). The CDR3 bases are TGTGCCAGTAGTAGTACCGGGACAGACGAGCAGTACTTC. It encodes CASSSTGTDEQYF.

The chain couples TRBV10-3 to TRBJ2-7; 12 bases are a match to TRBD1. The J segment lost 3 bases and the V segment lost 4 bases, leaving 13 bases of the junction unmatched. The CDR3 totals 18 residues. Looked up from germline, CDR1 is ENHRY and CDR2 is SYGVKD. CDR3 sequence (DNA): TGTGCCATCAGTGTCTGGGACAGGGGGCACCCATCGAGCTACGAGCAGTACTTC. It translates to CAISVWDRGHPSSYEQYF.

This clonotype turned up a few times. This chain links TRBV27 with TRBJ2-1; 7 bases line up with TRBD1. Germline CDR1 MNHEY, CDR2 SMNVEV (reference sequence). The CDR3 totals 17 residues. Trimming at V came to 7 bases and at J to 0 bases, leaving 12 bases not matched to a gene. CDR3 region: CASMDRPLSSSYNEQFF. CDR3 bases: TGTGCCAGCATGGACAGGCCACTATCAAGCTCCTACAATGAGCAGTTCTTC.

This clonotype came up a few times. V usage is TRBV27 and J usage is TRBJ2-7; the match to TRBD1 covers 11 bases. The CDR3 contains 15 residues. The V gene end was trimmed by 6 bases and the J gene end by 0 bases; junction bases not matched to a gene: 4. CDR1 is MNHEY, CDR2 SMNVEV, per germline (reference sequence). CDR3 amino acids: CASRMGQGVSYEQYF. CDR3 coding DNA: TGTGCCAGCAGGATGGGACAGGGGGTCTCCTACGAGCAGTACTTC.

Only a few counts were recorded for this clonotype. The chain links TRBV5-1 to TRBJ2-5; 13 nucleotides line up with TRBD2. The CDR3 spans 17 residues. Germline V CDR1 and CDR2: SGHRS, YFSETQ. V shed 3 bases and J 3 bases; nucleotides not matched to a gene: 8. This CDR3 reads CASSSWTSGSLEETQYF. In DNA form, the CDR3 reads TGCGCCAGCAGCTCATGGACTAGCGGGAGCTTAGAAGAGACCCAGTACTTC.

The rearrangement uses TRBV5-1 and TRBJ1-1; 8 bases are a match to TRBD1. The trim removed 6 bases at V and 5 bases at J, leaving 6 bases unmatched. Germline assignment: CDR1 SGHRS and CDR2 YFSETQ. The CDR3 consists of 13 residues. For the CDR3, the DNA is TGCGCCAGCACCCCCACAGGGGGGACTGAAGCTTTCTTT. Encoded protein: CASTPTGGTEAFF.

This chain joins TRBV27 and TRBJ1-6; 9 bases line up with TRBD1. The junction had 5 bases not matched to a gene; V was cut back by 7 bases and J by 4 bases. Germline CDR1 MNHEY, CDR2 SMNVEV (reference sequence). The CDR3 loop spans 15 amino acids. The CDR3 bases are TGTGCCAGCACAAGGACAGGGGAATATAATTCACCCCTCCACTTT. It is translated as CASTRTGEYNSPLHF.